The 3 T cell receptor beta chains given below trace back to one sample, sequenced in a study of metastatic and nonmetastatic thyroid tumors. TCRdb reprocessed the PCR reads using MiXCR. The sample includes 18,000 or so clones, less than 35% of them seen just once. The entire patient cohort was treatment-naive prior to thyroid surgery. Sequencing was done on a sample of tumor tissue. The receptor source for this set is a female donor with papillary thyroid cancer or a benign thyroid nodule (not recorded which). Some clones in this sample may be carry-over from other donors' samples.

This clone was recorded at least ten times. This specimen includes other DNA sequences encoding the same CDR3. The rearrangement uses TRBV28 and TRBJ2-1; D uncertain. Trimming cost V 2 bases and J 7 bases, with 12 bases left between them. From germline, CDR1 is MDHEN and CDR2 SYDVKM. This CDR3 is 14 amino acids long. CDR3 coding DNA: TGTGCCAGCAGTTTAGAACTCGGGTCGAATGAGCAGTTCTTC. This translates into CASSLELGSNEQFF.

There are a few counts of this clone. The CDR3 reads CASTLTGENNEQFF. The DNA for the CDR3 is TGTGCCAGTACCCTGACAGGAGAAAACAATGAGCAGTTCTTC. The chain carries TRBV19 and TRBJ2-1, with TRBD1 as a possible D gene (6 bases). The V and J ends lost 7 bases and 5 bases respectively, with 15 bases between them. This CDR3 is 14 amino acids long. CDR1 and CDR2 (germline): LNHDA, SQIVND (reference sequence).

This clone has ten or more counts. V is TRBV13 and J is TRBJ2-1; the D gene could be TRBD1 or TRBD2 (5 bases each). The CDR3 length is 15 residues. Germline CDR1 reads PRHDT; CDR2 reads FYEKMQ (reference sequence). V was trimmed by 4 bases and J by 2 bases, leaving 12 bases between them. The CDR3 here is CASSSGLATYNEQFF. The CDR3 DNA reads as TGTGCCAGCAGCTCGGGGCTAGCTACCTACAATGAGCAGTTCTTC.